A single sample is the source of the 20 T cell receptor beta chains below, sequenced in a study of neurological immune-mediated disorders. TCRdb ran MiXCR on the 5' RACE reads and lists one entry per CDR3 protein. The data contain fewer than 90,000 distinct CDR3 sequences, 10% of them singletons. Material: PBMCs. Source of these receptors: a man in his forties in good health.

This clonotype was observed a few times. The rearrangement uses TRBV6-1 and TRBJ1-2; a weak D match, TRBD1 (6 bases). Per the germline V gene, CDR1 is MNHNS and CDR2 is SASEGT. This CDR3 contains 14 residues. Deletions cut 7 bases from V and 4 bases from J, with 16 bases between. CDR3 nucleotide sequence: TGTGCCAGCACCAAGGGGGAGCTAGGCTATGGCTACACCTTC. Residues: CASTKGELGYGYTF.

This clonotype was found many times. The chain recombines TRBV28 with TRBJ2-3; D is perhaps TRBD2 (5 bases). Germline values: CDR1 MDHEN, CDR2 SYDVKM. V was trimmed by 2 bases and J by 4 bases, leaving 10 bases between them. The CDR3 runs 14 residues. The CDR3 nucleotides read TGTGCCAGCAGTTTAGACGGACTCCCAGATACGCAGTATTTT. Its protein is CASSLDGLPDTQYF.

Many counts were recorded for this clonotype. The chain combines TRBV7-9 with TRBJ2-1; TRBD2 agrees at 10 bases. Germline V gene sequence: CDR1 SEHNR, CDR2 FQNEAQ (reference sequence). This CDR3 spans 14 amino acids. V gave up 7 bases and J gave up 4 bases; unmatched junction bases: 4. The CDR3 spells CASNLAGVYNEQFF. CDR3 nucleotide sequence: TGTGCCAGCAACCTAGCGGGGGTTTACAATGAGCAGTTCTTC.

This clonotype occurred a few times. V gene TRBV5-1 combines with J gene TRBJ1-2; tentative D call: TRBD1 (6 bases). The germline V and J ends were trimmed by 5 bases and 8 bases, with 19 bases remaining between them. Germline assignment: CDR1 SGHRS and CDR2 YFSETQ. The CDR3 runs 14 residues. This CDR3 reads CASSLQGPSLGYTF. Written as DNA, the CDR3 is TGCGCCAGCAGTCTACAGGGCCCATCTTTAGGCTACACCTTC.

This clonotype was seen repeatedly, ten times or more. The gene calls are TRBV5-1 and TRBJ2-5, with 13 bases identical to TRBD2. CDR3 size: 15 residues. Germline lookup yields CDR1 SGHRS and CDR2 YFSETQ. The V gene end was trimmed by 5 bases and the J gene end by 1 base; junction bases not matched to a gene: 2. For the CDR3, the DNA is TGCGCCAGCAGTCGGACTAGCGGGGGCCAAGAGACCCAGTACTTC. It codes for CASSRTSGGQETQYF.

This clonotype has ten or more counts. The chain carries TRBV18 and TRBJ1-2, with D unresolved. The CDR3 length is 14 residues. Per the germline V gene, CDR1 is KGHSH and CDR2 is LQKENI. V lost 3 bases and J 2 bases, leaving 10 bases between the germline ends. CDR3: CASSPETGNYGYTF. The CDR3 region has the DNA TGTGCCAGCTCACCGGAGACGGGGAACTATGGCTACACCTTC.

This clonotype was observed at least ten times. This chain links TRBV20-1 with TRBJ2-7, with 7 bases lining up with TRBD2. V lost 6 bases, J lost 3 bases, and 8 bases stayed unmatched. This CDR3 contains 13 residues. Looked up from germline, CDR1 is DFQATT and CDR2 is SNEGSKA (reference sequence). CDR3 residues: CSAGGDRFYEQYF. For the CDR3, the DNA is TGCAGTGCGGGAGGGGACCGATTCTACGAGCAGTACTTC.

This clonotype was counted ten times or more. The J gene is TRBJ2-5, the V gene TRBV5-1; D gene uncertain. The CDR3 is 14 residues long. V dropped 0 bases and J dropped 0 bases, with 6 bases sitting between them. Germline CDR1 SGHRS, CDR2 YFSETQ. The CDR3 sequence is CASSLDGYQETQYF. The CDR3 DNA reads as TGCGCCAGCAGCTTGGATGGATACCAAGAGACCCAGTACTTC. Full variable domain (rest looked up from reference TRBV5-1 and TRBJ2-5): KAGVTQTPRYLIKTRGQQVTLSCSPISGHRSVSWYQQTPGQGLQFLFEYFSETQRNKGNFPGRFSGRQFSNSRSEMNVSTLELGDSALYLCASSLDGYQETQYFGPGTRLLVL.

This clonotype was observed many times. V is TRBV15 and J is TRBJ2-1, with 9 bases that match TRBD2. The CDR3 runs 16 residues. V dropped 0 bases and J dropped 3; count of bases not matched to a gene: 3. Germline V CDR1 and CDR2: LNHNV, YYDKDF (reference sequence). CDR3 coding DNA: TGTGCCACCAGCAGAGAACTAGCGGGCGTCTACAATGAGCAGTTCTTC. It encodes CATSRELAGVYNEQFF.

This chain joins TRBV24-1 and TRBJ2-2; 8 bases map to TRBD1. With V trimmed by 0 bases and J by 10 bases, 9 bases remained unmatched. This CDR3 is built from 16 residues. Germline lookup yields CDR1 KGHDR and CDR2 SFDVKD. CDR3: CATSDLDRGDTMELFF. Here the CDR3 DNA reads TGTGCCACCAGTGATTTGGACAGGGGTGACACCATGGAGCTGTTTTTT.

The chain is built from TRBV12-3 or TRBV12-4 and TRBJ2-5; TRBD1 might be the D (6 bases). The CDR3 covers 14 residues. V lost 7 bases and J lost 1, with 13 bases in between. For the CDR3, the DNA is TGTGCCAGCATTCTGGACAGTTTCCAAGAGACCCAGTACTTC. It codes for CASILDSFQETQYF.

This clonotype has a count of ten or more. The CDR3 protein is CSARGGRGSYEQYF. DNA for the CDR3: TGCAGTGCTAGGGGGGGCAGAGGCTCCTACGAGCAGTACTTC. This chain links TRBV20-1 with TRBJ2-7, with D perhaps matching TRBD1 or TRBD2 (6 bases each). V was cut by 3 bases and J by 0 bases, with 12 bases left in between. The CDR3 sequence is 14 residues long. Per the germline V gene, CDR1 is DFQATT and CDR2 is SNEGSKA (reference sequence).

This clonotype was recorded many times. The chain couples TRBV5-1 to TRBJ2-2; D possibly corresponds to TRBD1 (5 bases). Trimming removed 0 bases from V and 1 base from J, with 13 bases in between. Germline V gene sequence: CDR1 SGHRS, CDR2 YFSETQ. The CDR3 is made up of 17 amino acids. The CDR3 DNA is TGCGCCAGCAGCTTGGTGGTTCTGGGGCTGAACACCGGGGAGCTGTTTTTT. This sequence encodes CASSLVVLGLNTGELFF.

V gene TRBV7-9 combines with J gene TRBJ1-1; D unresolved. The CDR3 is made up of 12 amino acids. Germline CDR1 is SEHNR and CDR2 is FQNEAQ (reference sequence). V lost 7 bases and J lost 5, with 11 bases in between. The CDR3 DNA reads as TGTGCCAGCAACCCCGACGGTACTGAAGCTTTCTTT. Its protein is CASNPDGTEAFF.

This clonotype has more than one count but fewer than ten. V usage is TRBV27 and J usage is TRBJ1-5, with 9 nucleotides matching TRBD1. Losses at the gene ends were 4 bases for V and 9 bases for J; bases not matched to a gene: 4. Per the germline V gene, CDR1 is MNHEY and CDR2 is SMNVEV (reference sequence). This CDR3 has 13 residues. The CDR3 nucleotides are TGTGCCAGCAGTTGGGACAGGGAGCGGCCCCAGCATTTT. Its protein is CASSWDRERPQHF.

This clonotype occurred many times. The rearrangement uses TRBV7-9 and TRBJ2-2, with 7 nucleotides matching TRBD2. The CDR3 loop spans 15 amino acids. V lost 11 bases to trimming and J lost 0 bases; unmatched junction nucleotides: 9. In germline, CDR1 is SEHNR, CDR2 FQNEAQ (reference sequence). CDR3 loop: CAGDPGTTNTGELFF. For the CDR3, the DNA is TGTGCCGGAGACCCCGGGACTACGAACACCGGGGAGCTGTTTTTT.

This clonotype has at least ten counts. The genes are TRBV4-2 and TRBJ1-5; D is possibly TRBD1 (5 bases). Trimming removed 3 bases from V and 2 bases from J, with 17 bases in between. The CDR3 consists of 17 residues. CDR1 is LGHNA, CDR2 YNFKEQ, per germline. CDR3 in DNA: TGTGCCAGCAGCCATACGGTGAGGGACGTGGGCAATCAGCCCCAGCATTTT. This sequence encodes CASSHTVRDVGNQPQHF.

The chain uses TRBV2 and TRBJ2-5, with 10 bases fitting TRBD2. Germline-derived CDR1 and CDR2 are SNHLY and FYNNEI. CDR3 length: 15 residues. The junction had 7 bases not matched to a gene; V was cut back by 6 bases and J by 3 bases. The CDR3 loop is CASRPWTSGKETQYF. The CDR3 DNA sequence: TGTGCCAGCAGGCCATGGACTAGCGGTAAAGAGACCCAGTACTTC.

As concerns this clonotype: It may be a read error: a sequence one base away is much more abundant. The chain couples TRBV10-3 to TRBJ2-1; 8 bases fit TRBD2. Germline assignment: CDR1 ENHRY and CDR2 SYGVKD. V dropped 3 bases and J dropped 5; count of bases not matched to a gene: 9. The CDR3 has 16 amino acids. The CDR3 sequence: CAISDWTSPVHNEQFF. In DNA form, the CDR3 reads TGTGCCATCAGTGACTGGACTAGCCCCGTGCACAATGAGCAGTTCTTC.

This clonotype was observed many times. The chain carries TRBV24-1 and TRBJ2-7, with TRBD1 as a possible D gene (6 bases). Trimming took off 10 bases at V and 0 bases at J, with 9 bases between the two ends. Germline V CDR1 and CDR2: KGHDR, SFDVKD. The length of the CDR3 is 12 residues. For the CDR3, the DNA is TGTGCCACGACAGGAACCTCCTACGAGCAGTACTTC. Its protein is CATTGTSYEQYF.